This TCR beta chain derives from a study of blood T cell repertoires in COVID-19. V dropped 4 bases and J dropped 6 bases, with 14 bases sitting between them. CDR3 size: 15 residues. The germline gives CDR1 SGHRS, CDR2 YFSETQ. Authors' data handling: Estimates of nucleated cell counts were drawn from the amplification of reference gene primers. The data were produced by immunoSEQ multiplex PCR, yet TCRdb's version contains in-frame clones alone and is incomplete. V and J calls and clone size come straight from that table; D and trimming were deduced from the DNA. The sample carries approximately 470,000 clones, about 85% recorded once.

The sequence came from a woman aged 18-35 years who had recovered from COVID-19. The rearrangement links TRBV5-1 to TRBJ1-6; tentative D call: TRBD1 (5 bases). Sequencing input: PBMCs or T cells enriched from blood (not recorded which). This chain's CDR3 is CASSRFRVLNSPLHF. The CDR3 bases are TGCGCCAGCAGCCGCTTCAGGGTGCTTAATTCACCCCTCCACTTT.